The present entry profiles one T cell receptor beta chain with its context. These data belong to a study of T cell changes during pregnancy in multiple sclerosis. Germline CDR1 reads SGHDT; CDR2 reads YYEEEE. The CDR3 has 14 residues. V trimming: 0 bases; J trimming: 2 bases; junction bases outside the gene matches: 0. TCRdb's copy holds only in-frame clones and misses some; the assay was immunoSEQ multiplex PCR. The sample carries fewer than 150,000 clones, roughly 95% recorded once. This chain connects TRBV5-6 to TRBJ1-2; TRBD1 matches at 8 bases. The clonotype comes from a female donor with multiple sclerosis, enrolled in a pregnancy study. The sample consisted of peripheral blood, taken after pregnancy. The CDR3 DNA reads TGTGCCAGCAGCTTGGACAGGGGGAACTATGGCTACACCTTC. It codes for CASSLDRGNYGYTF.